This TCR beta chain was obtained from a study of blood T cell repertoires in COVID-19. Study details: COVID-19 samples collected from the United States, Italy and Spain covered acute and convalescent phases. In each case, the material was cDNA or gDNA derived from T cells, B-cell-depleted T cells, or PBMCs.

CDR1 is SGHNT and CDR2 is YYREEE in the germline V gene (reference sequence). The ends were cut back, 0 bases at V and 7 bases at J, with 11 bases in the middle. The CDR3 is made up of 15 amino acids. Per the study methods: Estimated nucleated cell counts came from reference gene primer amplification. TCRdb's copy holds only in-frame clones and misses some; the assay was immunoSEQ multiplex PCR. V and J calls and clone size are given by that table; D and trimming were obtained from the DNA. The repertoire consists of about 230,000 clones, with roughly 85% occurring once and the leading ten covering just under 1%.

Sequencing was done on a sample of peripheral blood. The V call is TRBV5-4, the J call TRBJ1-6; D not resolved. This clonotype was sampled from a man aged 40-50 years with acute or convalescent COVID-19. CDR3 DNA: TGTGCCAGCAGCTTGGCGGGATCCGGGAATTCACCCCTCCACTTT. It translates to CASSLAGSGNSPLHF.